The clone carrying this T cell receptor beta chain was found a few times. What it binds is not known. Then a second PCR, running about 6 to 11 cycles, was carried out with a sample-barcoded 5' primer and a J-beta primer mix. TCRdb used MiXCR to reprocess the 5' RACE reads, holding one entry per CDR3 protein. The sample contains roughly 720,000 distinct CDR3 sequences, around half of which appear only once. This sample is part of a study of blood T cells in healthy people across ages. Staff drew ten milliliters of peripheral blood from each donor. The CDR3 consists of 13 residues. The V end was cut by 4 bases, the J end by 3 bases, with 8 bases between. The V gene's germline CDR1 is SGHTA and CDR2 FQGNSA. Findings and limits, study-wide: Higher diversity and more naive CD4+ cells were features of long-lived donors, compared to aged donors.

This rearrangement joins TRBV7-2 to TRBJ2-3, with D perhaps matching TRBD2 (6 bases). Sequenced material: blood. The clonotype comes from an elderly man in good health. In nucleotides, the CDR3 is TGTGCCAGCAGCTCGGGGGTAACAGATACGCAGTATTTT. Its translation: CASSSGVTDTQYF.